Following are 30 T cell receptor beta chains from one sample sequenced in a study of cytomegalovirus exposure and HLA in healthy donors. It was with 60 Vbeta and 13 Jbeta primers that the PCR ran. Here immunoSEQ multiplex PCR was the method, and the copy in TCRdb shows in-frame clones only, minus some. The profile shows about 140,000 clones, around 57% of them singletons. Specimen: PBMCs. Source of these receptors: a male donor in good health and CMV-seronegative.

The rearrangement uses TRBV15 and TRBJ2-7, with TRBD1 matching 8 bases. V dropped 3 bases and J dropped 6; count of bases not matched to a gene: 7. Germline V lookup: CDR1 LNHNV, CDR2 YYDKDF (reference sequence). This CDR3 contains 14 residues. The CDR3 reads CATSSRPGGVEQYF. CDR3 nucleotide sequence: TGTGCCACCAGCAGCCGCCCAGGGGGCGTCGAGCAGTACTTC.

This clone was counted a single time. The chain combines TRBV5-1 with TRBJ2-3, with TRBD1 matching over 9 bases. The V segment lost 2 bases and the J segment 2 bases; nucleotides outside the gene matches: 6. The length of the CDR3 is 16 residues. In germline, CDR1 is SGHRS, CDR2 YFSETQ. The CDR3 coding sequence is TGCGCCAGCAGCTTCACAGGGGGCCGCAACACAGATACGCAGTATTTT. Encoded protein: CASSFTGGRNTDTQYF.

The count of this clone is one. This chain connects TRBV9 to TRBJ2-5; 8 nucleotides line up with TRBD1. Trimming removed 4 bases from V and 5 bases from J; junction bases left unmatched: 7. The CDR3 spans 14 residues. Per germline, CDR1 SGDLS and CDR2 YYNGEE. The CDR3 DNA sequence: TGTGCCAGCAGCTCCGGGACAGGCGGGGAGACCCAGTACTTC. Its protein is CASSSGTGGETQYF.

In this sample, this clone turned up a few times. V usage is TRBV19 and J usage is TRBJ1-2; 10 nucleotides align to TRBD1. V lost 8 bases and J lost 6; bases outside the gene matches: 6. The CDR3 is 13 residues long. The germline CDR1 and CDR2 sequences are LNHDA and SQIVND (reference sequence). The CDR3 DNA sequence: TGTGCCAGTTACCCCGGGACAGGGGATGGCTACACCTTC. Protein sequence: CASYPGTGDGYTF.

The chain couples TRBV28 to TRBJ1-3; no reliable D call. Germline-derived CDR1 and CDR2 are MDHEN and SYDVKM. The CDR3 is 16 residues long. Trimming took 5 bases from V and 0 from J, leaving 14 bases between them. CDR3 coding DNA: TGTGCCAGCAGTCCCCCGGTCCGAATCTCTGGAAACACCATATATTTT. Its protein is CASSPPVRISGNTIYF.

The chain employs TRBV11-2 and TRBJ2-5; TRBD2 aligns across 7 bases. The CDR3 has 15 residues. V was clipped by 5 bases and J by 6 bases; unmatched bases: 12. CDR1 and CDR2 (germline): SGHAT, FQNNGV. In nucleotides, the CDR3 is TGTGCCAGCAGCGCCAGTAGCGGGCCCACCAAGACCCAGTACTTC. Translated, it gives CASSASSGPTKTQYF. Full variable domain (rest looked up from reference TRBV11-2 and TRBJ2-5): EAGVAQSPRYKIIEKRQSVAFWCNPISGHATLYWYQQILGQGPKLLIQFQNNGVVDDSQLPKDRFSAERLKGVDSTLKIQPAKLEDSAVYLCASSASSGPTKTQYFGPGTRLLVL.

There are a few counts of this clone. The chain combines TRBV12-5 with TRBJ1-4; 10 nucleotides agree with TRBD1. The CDR3 extends over 16 amino acids. Germline loops: CDR1 LGHNT, CDR2 FRNRAP. The ends lost 5 bases at V and 3 bases at J; junction bases unmatched: 6. The CDR3 sequence is CASGEGQGNSNEKLFF. The CDR3 bases are TGTGCTAGTGGTGAGGGACAGGGGAACTCTAATGAAAAACTGTTTTTT.

The V gene is TRBV2, the J gene TRBJ2-1, with 8 bases aligning to TRBD1. The V gene's germline CDR1 is SNHLY and CDR2 FYNNEI. This CDR3 is built from 14 residues. The ends lost 7 bases at V and 6 bases at J; junction bases unmatched: 8. CDR3 coding DNA: TGTGCCAGCATGTTCCGGACAGGGTTCAATGAGCAGTTCTTC. Residues: CASMFRTGFNEQFF.

This chain connects TRBV2 to TRBJ1-5; possible D gene TRBD1, 6 bases. Per the germline V gene, CDR1 is SNHLY and CDR2 is FYNNEI. V was shortened by 4 bases and J by 6 bases, with 16 bases between the two germline ends. CDR3 length equals 15 residues. The CDR3 protein is CASSGNQGSAQPQHF. CDR3 in DNA: TGTGCCAGCAGTGGAAACCAGGGGTCGGCTCAGCCCCAGCATTTT.

The chain couples TRBV6-5 to TRBJ2-1; TRBD2 aligns across 8 bases. J was trimmed by 2 bases and V by 4 bases; bases with no gene match: 1. Germline V lookup: CDR1 MNHEY, CDR2 SVGAGI. The CDR3 has 14 amino acids. CDR3 coding DNA: TGTGCCAGCAGTTTCGGGGGGGCCTACAATGAGCAGTTCTTC. It yields the protein CASSFGGAYNEQFF.

This clone turned up a few times. V usage is TRBV9 and J usage is TRBJ2-5; the D gene is possibly TRBD2 (5 bases). CDR1 is SGDLS, CDR2 YYNGEE, per germline. The CDR3 is 14 amino acids. V was shortened by 3 bases and J by 5 bases, with 14 bases between the two germline ends. CDR3 protein: CASSDPRAEETQYF. The CDR3 DNA follows: TGTGCCAGCAGCGATCCACGAGCGGAGGAGACCCAGTACTTC. The entire variable domain, with the rest obtained from reference TRBV9 and TRBJ2-5, is as follows: DSGVTQTPKHLITATGQRVTLRCSPRSGDLSVYWYQQSLDQGLQFLIQYYNGEERAKGNILERFSAQQFPDLHSELNLSSLELGDSALYFCASSDPRAEETQYFGPGTRLLVL.

This clone was detected only a few times. V is TRBV10-3 and J is TRBJ2-3; TRBD2 agrees at 9 bases. This CDR3 is 15 amino acids long. Germline V gives CDR1 ENHRY, CDR2 SYGVKD. V was clipped by 2 bases and J by 3 bases; unmatched bases: 3. The CDR3 bases are TGTGCCATCAGTGAGCTAGCGGGGACGACAGATACGCAGTATTTT. Protein: CAISELAGTTDTQYF.

V and J are TRBV7-3 and TRBJ1-1; TRBD1 is a possible D gene (6 bases). V was cut by 5 bases and J by 4 bases, with 17 bases left in between. This CDR3 has 15 amino acids. Germline V gives CDR1 SGHTA, CDR2 FQGTGA. The CDR3 DNA reads TGTGCCAGCAGCCAAGGCGGGAGGGGGGTCACTGAAGCTTTCTTT. This sequence encodes CASSQGGRGVTEAFF.

J is TRBJ2-5 and V is TRBV9, with 7 positions matching TRBD2. The CDR3 contains 15 residues. Germline CDR1 is SGDLS and CDR2 is YYNGEE. V lost 6 bases to trimming and J lost 1 base; unmatched junction nucleotides: 9. The CDR3 DNA reads as TGTGCCAGCACCCTTAGCGCGGGGGTCCAAGAGACCCAGTACTTC. It translates to CASTLSAGVQETQYF.

This clone was seen once. The rearrangement links TRBV7-2 to TRBJ1-1; no firm D call. CDR1 is SGHTA, CDR2 FQGNSA, per germline. V was clipped by 2 bases and J by 11 bases, with 12 bases between them. The length of the CDR3 is 12 residues. CDR3 bases: TGTGCCAGCAGCTTAAGACTAAGCGGGGCTTTCTTT. Its protein product is CASSLRLSGAFF.

The J gene is TRBJ2-7, the V gene TRBV4-1, with 7 positions matching TRBD2. V lost 5 bases and J lost 3; bases outside the gene matches: 7. CDR1 is MGHRA and CDR2 is YSYEKL in the germline V gene. The CDR3 runs 14 residues. For the CDR3, the DNA is TGCGCCAGCAGCGGGAGGGAGGGGAGCTACGAGCAGTACTTC. Translated, it gives CASSGREGSYEQYF.

This clone appeared many times. The chain joins TRBV4-1 to TRBJ2-1; TRBD2 agrees at 13 bases. With V trimmed by 1 base and J by 5 bases, 8 bases remained unmatched. Germline CDR1 and CDR2: MGHRA and YSYEKL. The CDR3 contains 18 residues. CDR3: CASSQVDMGLAGHNEQFF. As DNA, the CDR3 is TGCGCCAGCAGCCAAGTAGATATGGGACTAGCGGGGCACAATGAGCAGTTCTTC.

This clone was seen a handful of times. The V and J genes are TRBV7-9 and TRBJ1-2; D is undetermined. The CDR3 has 12 amino acids. Per germline, CDR1 SEHNR and CDR2 FQNEAQ (reference sequence). The ends were cut back, 3 bases at V and 5 bases at J, with 7 bases in the middle. The CDR3: CASSFESYGYTF. The CDR3 nucleotides read TGTGCCAGCAGCTTTGAGAGTTATGGCTACACCTTC.

This clone was seen a single time. This chain connects TRBV25-1 to TRBJ1-4; D may be TRBD1 (6 bases). CDR3 length: 17 amino acids. Germline lookup yields CDR1 MGHDK and CDR2 SYGVNS. V dropped 4 bases and J dropped 0 bases, with 15 bases sitting between them. CDR3 protein: CASSGRGQQATNEKLFF. In DNA, the CDR3 is TGTGCCAGCAGTGGCCGAGGACAGCAGGCAACTAATGAAAAACTGTTTTTT.

This chain joins TRBV19 and TRBJ2-3; D might be TRBD2 (7 bases). Trimming took 3 bases from V and 6 from J, leaving 13 bases between them. The CDR3 loop spans 14 amino acids. Germline CDR1 is LNHDA and CDR2 is SQIVND (reference sequence). CDR3 nucleotide sequence: TGTGCCAGTAGTATGGGGGGGGCACTGGATACGCAGTATTTT. Protein: CASSMGGALDTQYF.

The gene calls are TRBV27 and TRBJ2-2; TRBD2 aligns across 9 bases. Trimming at V came to 5 bases and at J to 5 bases, leaving 12 bases not matched to a gene. Looked up from germline, CDR1 is MNHEY and CDR2 is SMNVEV (reference sequence). The CDR3 consists of 17 residues. The DNA for the CDR3 is TGTGCCAGCAGTCGTTGGGCGGGGGGGCCAGAGACCGGGGAGCTGTTTTTT. The encoded protein is CASSRWAGGPETGELFF.

The chain links TRBV10-3 to TRBJ2-7; D perhaps matches TRBD2 (5 bases). The CDR3 length is 15 residues. CDR1 ENHRY and CDR2 SYGVKD come from the germline V gene. Trimming took 2 bases from V and 0 from J, leaving 11 bases between them. CDR3 region: CAISETFGVSYEQYF. The DNA of the CDR3 is TGTGCCATCAGTGAGACTTTCGGGGTCTCCTACGAGCAGTACTTC.

This chain joins TRBV5-6 and TRBJ1-1, with D possibly matching TRBD1 (5 bases). V was trimmed by 3 bases and J by 2 bases, leaving 14 bases between them. In germline, CDR1 is SGHDT, CDR2 YYEEEE. The CDR3 covers 15 residues. CDR3 residues: CASSSGPTVNTEAFF. The CDR3 region has the DNA TGTGCCAGCAGCTCAGGACCGACAGTTAACACTGAAGCTTTCTTT.

This clone occurred a few times. This sequence joins TRBV7-2 and TRBJ2-7; D remains unclear. Germline lookup yields CDR1 SGHTA and CDR2 FQGNSA. V was cut by 4 bases and J by 5 bases, with 6 bases left in between. This CDR3 has 11 amino acids. Here the CDR3 reads CASSYLNEQYF. As DNA, the CDR3 is TGTGCCAGCAGCTATCTTAACGAGCAGTACTTC.

Remarks on this clone: Other DNA sequences of this sample code for an identical CDR3. This chain links TRBV7-9 with TRBJ1-1; perhaps TRBD1 as D (5 bases). The CDR3 spans 13 residues. Trimming cost V 2 bases and J 3 bases, with 7 bases left between them. Germline CDR1 SEHNR, CDR2 FQNEAQ (reference sequence). The CDR3 DNA follows: TGTGCCAGCAGCTTATTAGGGGACACTGAAGCTTTCTTT. This encodes CASSLLGDTEAFF.

This clone was observed a single time. The chain recombines TRBV6-5 with TRBJ1-2, with D possibly matching TRBD1 (6 bases). CDR3 length: 14 amino acids. CDR1 and CDR2 from the germline V gene are MNHEY and SVGAGI. Deletions cut 0 bases from V and 4 bases from J, with 9 bases between. The CDR3 DNA follows: TGTGCCAGCAGTTACTCGCTGGGGGCCTATGGCTACACCTTC. Its protein product is CASSYSLGAYGYTF.

Regarding this clone: As the CDR3 is not closed by the conserved phenylalanine or tryptophan, this likely results from a read error. No DNA is shown, since the ends of the CDR3 on it are uncertain; the CDR3 is the one TCRdb lists. V is TRBV7-2 and J is TRBJ2-7; the table's D call of TRBD2 was not tested on the DNA. Per the germline V gene, CDR1 is SGHTA and CDR2 is FQGNSA. The CDR3 spans 15 amino acids, including both terminal residues. CDR3 residues: CASSDPGRPLDGLSL.

This rearrangement joins TRBV14 to TRBJ1-6; D may be TRBD1 (6 bases). The CDR3 consists of 14 residues. Trimming stripped 0 bases from V and 8 bases from J, with 8 bases between. Germline V gene data show CDR1 as SGHDN and CDR2 as FVKESK. Here the CDR3 reads CASSQEYRDSPLHF. Written as DNA, the CDR3 is TGTGCCAGCAGCCAAGAGTACAGGGATTCACCCCTCCACTTT.

In nucleotides, the CDR3 is TGTGCCAGCCTCCCCCCGGGACAGAGGGGGAACACTGAAGCTTTCTTT. It translates to CASLPPGQRGNTEAFF. The chain uses TRBV28 and TRBJ1-1; TRBD1 matches 7 bases. The V gene end was trimmed by 8 bases and the J gene end by 1 base; junction bases not matched to a gene: 13. There are 16 residues in the CDR3. The germline V gene has CDR1 MDHEN and CDR2 SYDVKM.

The chain links TRBV9 to TRBJ2-7, with unresolved D. The CDR3 loop spans 12 amino acids. CDR1 SGDLS and CDR2 YYNGEE come from the germline V gene. V lost 3 bases, J lost 10 bases, and 14 bases lay in between. The CDR3 DNA is TGTGCCAGCAGCGGCGACGGAAGCGAACAGTACTTC. It is translated as CASSGDGSEQYF.